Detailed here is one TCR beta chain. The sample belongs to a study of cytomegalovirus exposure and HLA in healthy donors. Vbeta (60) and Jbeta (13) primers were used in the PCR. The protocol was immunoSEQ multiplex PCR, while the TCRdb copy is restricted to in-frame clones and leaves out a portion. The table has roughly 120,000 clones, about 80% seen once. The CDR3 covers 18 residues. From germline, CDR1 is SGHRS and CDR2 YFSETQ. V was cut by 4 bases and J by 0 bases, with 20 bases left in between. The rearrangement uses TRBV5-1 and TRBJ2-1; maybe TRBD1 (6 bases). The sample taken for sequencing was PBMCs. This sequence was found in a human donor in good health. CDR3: CASSPKHSTGSSYNEQFF. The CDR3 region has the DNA TGCGCCAGCAGCCCGAAACACTCAACAGGGAGCTCCTACAATGAGCAGTTCTTC.